The rows below give T cell receptor beta chains drawn from one sample of a study of monozygotic twins with inflammatory bowel disease. TCRdb reprocessed the 5' RACE reads, keeping one entry per CDR3 protein, no DNA. The sample totals 350,000 to 550,000 distinct CDR3 sequences. The material sequenced was blood. These receptors originate from a human donor with ulcerative colitis or Crohn's disease, or a healthy co-twin of an affected twin (not recorded which). The CDR3 runs from the conserved cysteine through the conserved F or W.

v_gene,j_gene,CDR3aa
TRBV5-1,TRBJ1-2,CASSFQDGQDDGYTF
TRBV13,TRBJ1-4,CASSLNRGAGEKLFF
TRBV18,TRBJ2-3,CASSPRGRTDTQYF
TRBV20-1,TRBJ2-1,CSARDPGADNEQFF
TRBV14,TRBJ2-5,CASSLQWTREETQYF
TRBV27,TRBJ1-1,CASSPTPLNTEAFF
TRBV10-2,TRBJ2-3,CASSEWDSGGATDTQYF
TRBV3-1,TRBJ1-1,CASSQAAGDTEAFF
TRBV25-1,TRBJ2-3,CASSAQGTRTDTQYF
TRBV12-2,TRBJ2-6,CASRLRVTGLAYSGANVLTF
TRBV2,TRBJ2-5,CASSFGLAGDQETQYF
TRBV20-1,TRBJ2-3,CSARDLSSGGRTDTQYF
TRBV12-3/TRBV12-4,TRBJ2-3,CASSYSGPSTDTQYF
TRBV30,TRBJ1-1,CAWSVQGTTEAFF
TRBV2,TRBJ1-2,CASSGTLNYGYTF
TRBV5-1,TRBJ2-7,CASSLALAGEHEQYF
TRBV7-9,TRBJ2-7,CASSFEPVSYEQYF
TRBV6-2/TRBV6-3,TRBJ2-5,CASGGRPLMTEVETQYF
TRBV6-5,TRBJ2-7,CASSYNRDSTYEQYF
TRBV2,TRBJ2-1,CASSARIGREYNEQFF
TRBV19,TRBJ2-1,CAAGGGQYNEQFF
TRBV7-3,TRBJ2-5,CASSYYGTYQETQYF
TRBV11-2,TRBJ2-1,CASSLFSGPELSNEQFF
TRBV7-9,TRBJ2-5,CASSRELASAETQYF
TRBV20-1,TRBJ2-1,CSARPPLAINNEQFF
TRBV7-2,TRBJ2-7,CASSSAGSYEQYF
TRBV7-6,TRBJ2-3,CASSLVNAGDTQYF
TRBV20-1,TRBJ2-1,CSARDYIAYNEQFF
TRBV12-3/TRBV12-4,TRBJ1-5,CASSLPGNNQPQHF
TRBV5-1,TRBJ2-2,CASSFYLLAGGAKNTGELFF
TRBV20-1,TRBJ2-3,CSAEGGRGSTDTQYF
TRBV20-1,TRBJ2-5,CRGGSQETQYF
TRBV12-3/TRBV12-4,TRBJ2-1,CASSTGGSSYNEQFF
TRBV24-1,TRBJ2-5,CATSDQRKETQYF
TRBV5-1,TRBJ2-2,CASIPGGSTGELFF
TRBV7-9,TRBJ2-6,CAIPPGAAGANVLTF
TRBV19,TRBJ2-1,CASSIETSGGTGQFF
TRBV4-2,TRBJ2-3,CASSQESIQRGSTDTQYF
TRBV12-3/TRBV12-4,TRBJ2-1,CASSRQGLYNEQFF
TRBV30,TRBJ2-5,CAWSVNSIETQYF
TRBV12-3/TRBV12-4,TRBJ2-3,CASTIHGTGTADTQYF
TRBV29-1,TRBJ2-3,CSVEDPRLAGAPDTQYF
TRBV18,TRBJ1-1,CASSPQSNPNTEAFF
TRBV7-9,TRBJ2-7,CASEEAGGFYGEQYF
TRBV5-1,TRBJ1-3,CASSGGQGFSGNTIYF
TRBV6-5,TRBJ2-6,CASSYGGLADGANVLTF
TRBV29-1,TRBJ2-7,CSVGSRTGYEQYF
TRBV5-1,TRBJ2-7,CASSKGQQVPREQYF
TRBV6-1,TRBJ2-3,CASSGTSYSTDTQYF
TRBV7-2,TRBJ2-7,CASSLDLRAEQYF
TRBV20-1,TRBJ2-7,CSARVRGQGFEQYF
TRBV7-2,TRBJ2-3,CASSFQPGQATDTQYF
TRBV12-3/TRBV12-4,TRBJ2-2,CASSFSRPNTGELFF